This entry concerns a single T cell receptor (beta chain). Produced via immunoSEQ multiplex PCR; TCRdb's table is partial and in-frame only. Of some 240,000 clones in the sample, 80% to 85% were seen once. The V end lost 0 bases, the J end lost 6 bases, and 15 bases lay between the germline ends. The CDR3 runs 15 residues. CDR1 LGHNA and CDR2 YSLEER come from the germline V gene. These data belong to a study of blood T cell repertoires in COVID-19. The V call is TRBV4-3, the J call TRBJ2-7; D possibly corresponds to TRBD2 (7 bases). The sample comprised PBMCs or T cells enriched from blood (not recorded which). The clonotype comes from a man aged 45-65 years who had recovered from COVID-19. The CDR3 nucleotides read TGCGCCAGCAGCCAAGATCTGGGGAGGGGGGGCGAGCAGTACTTC. Protein product: CASSQDLGRGGEQYF.